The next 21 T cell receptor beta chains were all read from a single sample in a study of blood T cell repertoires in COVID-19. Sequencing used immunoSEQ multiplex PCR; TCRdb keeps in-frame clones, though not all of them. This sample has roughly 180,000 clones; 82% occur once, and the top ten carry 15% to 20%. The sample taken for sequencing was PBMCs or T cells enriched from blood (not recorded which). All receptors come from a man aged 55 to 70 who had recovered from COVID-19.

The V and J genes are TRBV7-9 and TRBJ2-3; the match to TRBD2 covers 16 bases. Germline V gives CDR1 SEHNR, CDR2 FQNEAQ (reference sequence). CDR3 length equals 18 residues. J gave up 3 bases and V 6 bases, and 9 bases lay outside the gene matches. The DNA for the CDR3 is TGTGCCAGCAGAACCGGGACTAGCGGGAGGGAGCGGACAGATACGCAGTATTTT. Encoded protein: CASRTGTSGRERTDTQYF.

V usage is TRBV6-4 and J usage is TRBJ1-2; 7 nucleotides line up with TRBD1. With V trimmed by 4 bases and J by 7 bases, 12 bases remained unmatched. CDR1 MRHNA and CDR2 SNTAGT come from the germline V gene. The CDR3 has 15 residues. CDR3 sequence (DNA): TGTGCCAGCAGTGCAACCGACAGGGCCCTTCGTGGCTACACCTTC. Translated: CASSATDRALRGYTF.

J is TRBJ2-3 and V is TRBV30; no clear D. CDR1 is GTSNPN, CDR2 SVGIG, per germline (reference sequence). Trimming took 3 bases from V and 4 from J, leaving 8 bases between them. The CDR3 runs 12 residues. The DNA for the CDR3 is TGTGCCTGGAGCGTGTCAGCAGATACGCAGTATTTT. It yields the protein CAWSVSADTQYF.

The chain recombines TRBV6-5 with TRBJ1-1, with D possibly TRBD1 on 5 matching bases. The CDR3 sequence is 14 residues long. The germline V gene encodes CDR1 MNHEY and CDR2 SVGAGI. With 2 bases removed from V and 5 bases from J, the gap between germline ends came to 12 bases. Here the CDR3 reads CASSYRGEGTEAFF. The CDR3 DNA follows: TGTGCCAGCAGTTACCGGGGGGAAGGAACTGAAGCTTTCTTT.

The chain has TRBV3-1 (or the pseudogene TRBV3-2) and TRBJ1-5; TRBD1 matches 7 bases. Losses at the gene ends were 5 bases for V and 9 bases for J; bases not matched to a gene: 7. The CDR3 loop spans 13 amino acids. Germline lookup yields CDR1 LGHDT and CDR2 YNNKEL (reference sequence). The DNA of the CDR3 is TGTGCCAGCAGCGCAGACAGGGTAGGGCCCCAGCATTTT. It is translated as CASSADRVGPQHF.

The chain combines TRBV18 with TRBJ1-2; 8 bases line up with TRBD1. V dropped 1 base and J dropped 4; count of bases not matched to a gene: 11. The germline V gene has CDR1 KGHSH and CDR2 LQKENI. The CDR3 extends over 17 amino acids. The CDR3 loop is CASSPQMPGQGRYGYTF. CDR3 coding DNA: TGTGCCAGCTCACCACAAATGCCAGGACAGGGTCGCTATGGCTACACCTTC.

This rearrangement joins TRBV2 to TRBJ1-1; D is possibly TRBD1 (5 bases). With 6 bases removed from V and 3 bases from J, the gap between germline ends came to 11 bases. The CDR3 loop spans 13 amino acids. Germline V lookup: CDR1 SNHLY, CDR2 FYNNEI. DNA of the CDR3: TGTGCCAGCAGCTTAAGACAGCACACTGAAGCTTTCTTT. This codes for CASSLRQHTEAFF.

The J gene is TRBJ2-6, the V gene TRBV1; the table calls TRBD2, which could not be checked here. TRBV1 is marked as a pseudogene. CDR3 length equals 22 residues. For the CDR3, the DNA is TGCACCAGCAGCCACGATGGCCCTAGGGTTAGCGGGGCTCTCTCTGGGGCCAACGTCCTGACTTTC. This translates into CTSSHDGPRVSGALSGANVLTF.

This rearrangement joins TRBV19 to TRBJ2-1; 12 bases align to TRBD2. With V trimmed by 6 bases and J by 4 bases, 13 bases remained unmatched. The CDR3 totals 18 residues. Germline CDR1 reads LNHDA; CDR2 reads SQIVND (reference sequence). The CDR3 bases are TGTGCCAGTAGCCAAGGTTCTAGCGGGAGGGGAACTTACAATGAGCAGTTCTTC. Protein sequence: CASSQGSSGRGTYNEQFF.

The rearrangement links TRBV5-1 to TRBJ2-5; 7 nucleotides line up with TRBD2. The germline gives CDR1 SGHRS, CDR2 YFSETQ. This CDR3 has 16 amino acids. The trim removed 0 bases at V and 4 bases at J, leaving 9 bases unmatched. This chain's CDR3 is CASSLGSGVRLETQYF. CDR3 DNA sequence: TGCGCCAGCAGCTTGGGGAGCGGGGTCAGGTTAGAGACCCAGTACTTC.

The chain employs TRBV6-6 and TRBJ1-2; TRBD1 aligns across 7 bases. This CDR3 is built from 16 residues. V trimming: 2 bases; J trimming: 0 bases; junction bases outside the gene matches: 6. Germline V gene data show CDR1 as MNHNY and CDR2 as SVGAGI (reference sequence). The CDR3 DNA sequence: TGTGCCAGCAGTTACCCCAGGGGGAATGCTAACTATGGCTACACCTTC. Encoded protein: CASSYPRGNANYGYTF.

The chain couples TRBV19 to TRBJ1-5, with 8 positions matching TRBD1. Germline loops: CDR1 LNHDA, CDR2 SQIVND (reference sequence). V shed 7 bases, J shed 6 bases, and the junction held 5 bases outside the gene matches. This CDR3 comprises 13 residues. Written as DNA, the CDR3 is TGTGCCAGTAACCATGACAGGGGTCAGCCCCAGCATTTT. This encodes CASNHDRGQPQHF.

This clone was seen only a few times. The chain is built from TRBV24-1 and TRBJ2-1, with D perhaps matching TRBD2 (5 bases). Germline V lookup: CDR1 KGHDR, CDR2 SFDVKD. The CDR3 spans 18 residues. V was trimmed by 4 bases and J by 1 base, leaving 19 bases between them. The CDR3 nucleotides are TGTGCCACCAGTGACGAGACTCGAGGGTTGGGGTCCTACAATGAGCAGTTCTTC. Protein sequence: CATSDETRGLGSYNEQFF.

CDR3 loop: CASSSGGPTDTQYF. DNA for the CDR3: TGTGCCAGCAGCTCGGGGGGGCCTACAGATACGCAGTATTTT. V is TRBV11-3 and J is TRBJ2-3; 8 bases map to TRBD2. The CDR3 totals 14 residues. With 4 bases clipped from V and 3 bases from J, the junction kept 3 bases outside the gene matches. Per the germline V gene, CDR1 is SGHNT and CDR2 is YENEEA.

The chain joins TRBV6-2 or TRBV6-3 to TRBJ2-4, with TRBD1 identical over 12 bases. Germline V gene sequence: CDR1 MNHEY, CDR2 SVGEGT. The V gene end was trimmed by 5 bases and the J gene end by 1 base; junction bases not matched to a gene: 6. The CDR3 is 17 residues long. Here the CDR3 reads CASSPEGQGAAKNIQYF. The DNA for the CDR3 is TGTGCCAGCAGTCCCGAGGGACAGGGGGCTGCCAAAAACATTCAGTACTTC.

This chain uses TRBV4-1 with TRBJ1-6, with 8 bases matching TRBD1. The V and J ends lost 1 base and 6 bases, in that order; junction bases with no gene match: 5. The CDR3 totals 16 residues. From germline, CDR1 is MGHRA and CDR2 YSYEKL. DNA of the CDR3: TGCGCCAGCAGCCAAGCTACGACAGGGGTTAATTCACCCCTCCACTTT. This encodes CASSQATTGVNSPLHF.

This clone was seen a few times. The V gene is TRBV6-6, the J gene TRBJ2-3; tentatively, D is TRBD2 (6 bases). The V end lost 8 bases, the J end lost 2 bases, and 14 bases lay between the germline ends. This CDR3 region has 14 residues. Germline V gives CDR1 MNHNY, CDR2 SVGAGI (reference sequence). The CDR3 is CASGRLDYTDTQYF. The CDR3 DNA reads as TGTGCCAGCGGCCGACTAGACTACACAGATACGCAGTATTTT.

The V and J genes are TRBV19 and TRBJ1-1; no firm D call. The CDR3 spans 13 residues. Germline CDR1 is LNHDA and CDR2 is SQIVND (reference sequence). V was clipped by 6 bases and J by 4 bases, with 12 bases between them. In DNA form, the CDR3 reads TGTGCCAGTAGGCCCGGCGGGGTCACTGAAGCTTTCTTT. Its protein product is CASRPGGVTEAFF.

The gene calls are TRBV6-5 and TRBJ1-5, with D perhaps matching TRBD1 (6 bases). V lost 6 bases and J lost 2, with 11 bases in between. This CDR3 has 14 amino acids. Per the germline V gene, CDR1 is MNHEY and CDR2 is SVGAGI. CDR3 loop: CASRVTGRNQPQHF. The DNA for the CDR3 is TGTGCCAGCAGAGTGACAGGCCGCAATCAGCCCCAGCATTTT.

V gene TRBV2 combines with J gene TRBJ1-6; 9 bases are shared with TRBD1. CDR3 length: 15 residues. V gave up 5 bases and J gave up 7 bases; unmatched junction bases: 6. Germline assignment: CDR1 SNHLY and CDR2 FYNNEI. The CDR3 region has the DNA TGTGCCAGCAGTACGCGGACAGGGGCCAATTCACCCCTCCACTTT. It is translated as CASSTRTGANSPLHF.

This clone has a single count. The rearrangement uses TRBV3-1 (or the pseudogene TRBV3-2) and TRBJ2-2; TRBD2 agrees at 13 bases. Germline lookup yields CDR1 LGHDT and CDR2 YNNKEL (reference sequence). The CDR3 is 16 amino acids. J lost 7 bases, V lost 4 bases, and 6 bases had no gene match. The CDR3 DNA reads TGTGCCAGCAGCCGAGAACTAGCGGGGGGGATCGGGGAGCTGTTTTTT. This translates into CASSRELAGGIGELFF.